The 7 T cell receptor beta chains reported below all come from one sample, sequenced in a study of cytomegalovirus exposure and HLA in healthy donors (TCRdb year 2017). Library preparation was by the immunoSEQ multiplex PCR assay. For the multiplex PCR, a mixture combining 60 forward primers for TCR Vbeta segments and 13 reverse primers for TCR Jbeta segments was used. TCRdb re-hosts the immuneACCESS table, in-frame sequences only. Its copies lack some clones; in the studies checked, an unresolved V gene accounts for under half of them, and the cause for the rest is not known. Recorded for this sample are some 90,000 clones; approximately 74% of them occurred a single time. The top ten constitute 11% to 15% of the sample. Material: PBMCs. The receptors shown here come from a woman in her 70s in good health and CMV-seropositive.

This chain joins TRBV5-1 and TRBJ2-5, with TRBD1 as a possible D gene (5 bases). Trimming took 0 bases from V and 4 from J, leaving 13 bases between them. CDR3 length: 15 residues. The germline CDR1 and CDR2 sequences are SGHRS and YFSETQ. The CDR3 DNA reads TGCGCCAGCAGCTTGGGACAGACAACTGGAGAGACCCAGTACTTC. It yields the protein CASSLGQTTGETQYF. The full variable domain, completed using reference TRBV5-1 and TRBJ2-5, is KAGVTQTPRYLIKTRGQQVTLSCSPISGHRSVSWYQQTPGQGLQFLFEYFSETQRNKGNFPGRFSGRQFSNSRSEMNVSTLELGDSALYLCASSLGQTTGETQYFGPGTRLLVL.

V is TRBV5-4 and J is TRBJ2-2; TRBD2 matches 8 bases. Trimming took 0 bases from V and 5 from J; bases not matched to a gene: 3. CDR3 length: 15 residues. The V gene's germline CDR1 is SGHNT and CDR2 YYREEE (reference sequence). CDR3 protein: CASSLGLAFTGELFF. The CDR3 coding sequence is TGTGCCAGCAGCTTGGGACTAGCGTTTACCGGGGAGCTGTTTTTT.

This clone was counted between two and nine times. The rearrangement joins TRBV27 to TRBJ2-7; weak D call: TRBD1 (5 bases). Germline CDR1 reads MNHEY; CDR2 reads SMNVEV (reference sequence). The CDR3 contains 14 residues. V was shortened by 2 bases and J by 0 bases, with 8 bases between the two germline ends. This CDR3 reads CASSLIDSSYEQYF. As DNA, the CDR3 is TGTGCCAGCAGTTTAATAGACAGCTCCTACGAGCAGTACTTC.

The chain links TRBV28 to TRBJ1-2; D is uncertain. The CDR3 is made up of 14 amino acids. Between the trimmed V and J ends, which lost 1 base and 2 bases, there was a span of 8 bases. Germline assignment: CDR1 MDHEN and CDR2 SYDVKM. Here the CDR3 DNA reads TGTGCCAGCAGTTTATACGGGATAAACTATGGCTACACCTTC. This sequence encodes CASSLYGINYGYTF.

The chain has TRBV10-3 and TRBJ2-3; 7 positions match TRBD1. Germline V gene sequence: CDR1 ENHRY, CDR2 SYGVKD. V was clipped by 11 bases and J by 1 base; unmatched bases: 6. This CDR3 region has 13 residues. The CDR3 region has the DNA TGTGCCCTCCGCGGACAGGGCACAGATACGCAGTATTTT. Translating it yields CALRGQGTDTQYF.

The chain couples TRBV4-3 to TRBJ2-7, with 11 positions matching TRBD1. V shed 0 bases and J 4 bases; nucleotides not matched to a gene: 5. This CDR3 is 16 amino acids long. From germline, CDR1 is LGHNA and CDR2 YSLEER. The CDR3: CASSQDRGTGGYEQYF. CDR3 sequence (DNA): TGCGCCAGCAGCCAAGATCGGGGGACAGGGGGATACGAGCAGTACTTC.

V and J are TRBV28 and TRBJ2-1; 11 positions agree with TRBD2. J was trimmed by 5 bases and V by 5 bases; bases with no gene match: 2. The CDR3 extends over 14 amino acids. Germline values: CDR1 MDHEN, CDR2 SYDVKM. The CDR3 DNA follows: TGTGCCAGCAGTCCGGGACTAGCGGACAATGAGCAGTTCTTC. Amino acids: CASSPGLADNEQFF.